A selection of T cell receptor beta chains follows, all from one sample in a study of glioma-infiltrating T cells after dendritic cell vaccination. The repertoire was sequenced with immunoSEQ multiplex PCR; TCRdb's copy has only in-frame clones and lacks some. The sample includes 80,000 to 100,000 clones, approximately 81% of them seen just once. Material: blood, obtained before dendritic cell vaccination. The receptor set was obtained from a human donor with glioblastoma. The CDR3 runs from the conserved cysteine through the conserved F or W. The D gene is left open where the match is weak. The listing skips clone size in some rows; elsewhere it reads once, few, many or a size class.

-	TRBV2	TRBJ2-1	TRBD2	CASSEERGLATYNEQFF	TGTGCCAGCAGCGAGGAAAGGGGACTAGCCACGTACAATGAGCAGTTCTTC
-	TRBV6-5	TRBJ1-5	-	CASSPRRDSNQPQHF	TGTGCCAGCAGCCCCCGACGGGATAGCAATCAGCCCCAGCATTTT
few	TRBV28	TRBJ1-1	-	CASSPFAGPDLWAFF	TGTGCCAGCAGTCCTTTTGCGGGACCGGATCTGTGGGCTTTCTTT
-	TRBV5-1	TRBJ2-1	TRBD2	CASRGIAGAYNEQFF	TGCGCCAGCAGGGGGATAGCGGGGGCGTACAATGAGCAGTTCTTC
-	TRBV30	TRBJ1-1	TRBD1	CAWVTGTGANTEAFF	TGTGCCTGGGTGACCGGGACAGGGGCGAACACTGAAGCTTTCTTT
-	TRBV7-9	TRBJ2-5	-	CASSFSSSRETQYF	TGTGCCAGCAGCTTTAGTTCTAGCAGAGAGACCCAGTACTTC
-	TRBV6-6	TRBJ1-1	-	CASSPRGWTEAFF	TGTGCCAGCAGCCCGCGGGGATGGACTGAAGCTTTCTTT
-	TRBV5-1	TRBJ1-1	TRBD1	CASSFVFGTGGAGTEAFF	TGCGCCAGCAGCTTTGTCTTTGGCACAGGGGGCGCCGGGACTGAAGCTTTCTTT
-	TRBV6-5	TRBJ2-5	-	CASSYGALAETQYF	TGTGCCAGCAGTTACGGAGCACTGGCGGAGACCCAGTACTTC
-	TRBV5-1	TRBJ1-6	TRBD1	CASSLRTGQGASPLHF	TGCGCCAGCAGCTTGCGCACGGGACAGGGCGCTTCACCCCTCCACTTT
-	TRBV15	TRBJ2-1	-	CATSRIQDSSYNEQFF	TGTGCCACCAGCAGAATTCAGGATAGCTCCTACAATGAGCAGTTCTTC
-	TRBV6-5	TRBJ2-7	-	CASTLLRGDLYEQYF	TGTGCCAGCACTCTCCTCCGCGGGGACCTTTACGAGCAGTACTTC
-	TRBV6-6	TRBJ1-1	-	CASSPQGATEAFF	TGTGCCAGCAGTCCACAGGGTGCCACTGAAGCTTTCTTT
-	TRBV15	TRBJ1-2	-	CATSGRRGGDYGYTF	TGTGCCACCAGCGGACGACGGGGGGGTGACTATGGCTACACCTTC
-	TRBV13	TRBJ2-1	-	CASSPIRGNEQFF	TGTGCCAGCAGCCCGATCCGGGGCAATGAGCAGTTCTTC
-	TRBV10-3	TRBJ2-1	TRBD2	CAIRAGTSGRSGSYNEQFF	TGTGCCATCAGGGCCGGGACTAGCGGGAGGAGCGGCTCCTACAATGAGCAGTTCTTC
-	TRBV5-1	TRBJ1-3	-	CASSLGDSGNTIYF	TGCGCCAGCAGCTTGGGTGACAGTGGAAACACCATATATTTT
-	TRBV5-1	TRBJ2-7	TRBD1	CASSLGQGGFYEQYF	TGCGCCAGCAGCTTGGGACAGGGGGGTTTCTACGAGCAGTACTTC
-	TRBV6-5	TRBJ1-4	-	CASSYIATANEKLFF	TGTGCCAGCAGTTACATAGCGACGGCTAATGAAAAACTGTTTTTT
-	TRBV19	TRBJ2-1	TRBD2	CASSIDSGSYNEQFF	TGTGCCAGTAGTATTGATAGCGGGTCCTACAATGAGCAGTTCTTC
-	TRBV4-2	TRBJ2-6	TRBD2	CASSRSAGEASGANVLTF	TGTGCCAGCAGCCGAAGTGCGGGGGAGGCCTCTGGGGCCAACGTCCTGACTTTC
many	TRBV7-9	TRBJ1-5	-	CASSTLRQPQHF	TGTGCCAGCAGCACTCTCCGACAGCCCCAGCATTTT
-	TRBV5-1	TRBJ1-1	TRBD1	CASSPWDRGSTEAFF	TGCGCCAGCAGCCCCTGGGACAGGGGTAGCACTGAAGCTTTCTTT
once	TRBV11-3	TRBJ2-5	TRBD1	CASSLGTGDETQYF	TGTGCCAGCAGCTTAGGGACAGGGGACGAGACCCAGTACTTC
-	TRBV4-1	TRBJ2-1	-	CASSFVPHGSYNEQFF	TGCGCCAGCAGCTTCGTACCACATGGCTCCTACAATGAGCAGTTCTTC
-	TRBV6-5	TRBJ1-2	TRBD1	CASRPQGYYGYTF	TGTGCCAGCAGGCCACAGGGGTACTATGGCTACACCTTC
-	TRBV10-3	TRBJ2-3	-	CAISESKRITDTQYF	TGTGCCATCAGTGAGTCTAAGCGGATCACAGATACGCAGTATTTT
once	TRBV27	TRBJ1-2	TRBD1	CASSPTLLIGQGNGYTF	TGTGCCAGCAGTCCTACCCTCCTTATCGGACAGGGGAATGGCTACACCTTC
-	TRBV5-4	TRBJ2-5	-	CASSLDTEQETQYF	TGTGCCAGCAGCTTGGATACCGAGCAAGAGACCCAGTACTTC
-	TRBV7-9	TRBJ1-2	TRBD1	CASSLGTGDHGYTF	TGTGCCAGCAGCTTAGGGACAGGGGATCATGGCTACACCTTC
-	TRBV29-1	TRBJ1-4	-	CSVREVDEKLFF	TGCAGCGTCAGGGAGGTTGATGAAAAACTGTTTTTT
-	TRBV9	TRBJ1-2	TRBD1	CASSSDRGGRGYTF	TGTGCCAGCAGCTCGGACAGGGGAGGCCGTGGCTACACCTTC
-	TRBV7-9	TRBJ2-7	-	CASSSLSGQLSEQYF	TGTGCCAGCAGCTCCCTCTCGGGACAATTATCCGAGCAGTACTTC
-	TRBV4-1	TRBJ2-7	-	CASSQDGSGGYEQYF	TGCGCCAGCAGCCAAGATGGGAGTGGAGGTTACGAGCAGTACTTC
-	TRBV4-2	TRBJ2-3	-	CASSQDPGRPLDTQYF	TGTGCCAGCAGCCAAGATCCTGGCAGGCCCCTAGATACGCAGTATTTT
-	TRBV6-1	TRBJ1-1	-	CASSAHRDPDVNTEAFF	TGTGCCAGCAGTGCGCACAGGGACCCCGATGTGAACACTGAAGCTTTCTTT
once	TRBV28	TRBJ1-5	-	CASSLRPGGRAGQPQHF	TGTGCCAGCAGTTTACGCCCCGGGGGGCGGGCTGGGCAGCCCCAGCATTTT
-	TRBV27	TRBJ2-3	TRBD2	CASSSRLASSTDTQYF	TGTGCCAGCAGCTCACGACTAGCGTCTAGCACAGATACGCAGTATTTT
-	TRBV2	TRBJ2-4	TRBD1	CASSLDRGNIQYF	TGTGCCAGCAGTCTCGACAGGGGCAACATTCAGTACTTC
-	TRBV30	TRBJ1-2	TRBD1	CAWPRQGGNGYTF	TGTGCCTGGCCAAGACAGGGGGGAAATGGCTACACCTTC
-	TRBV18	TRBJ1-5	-	CASSPGAGDQPQHF	TGTGCCAGCTCACCGGGAGCAGGGGATCAGCCCCAGCATTTT
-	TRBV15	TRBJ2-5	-	CATGEGGQETQYF	TGTGCCACCGGAGAAGGGGGCCAAGAGACCCAGTACTTC